The source of this T cell receptor beta chain is a study of shared clonotypes between healthy human individuals. General study points: Naive CD4 clonotypes were shared across a handful of donors at 4.5% to 6%. The rarefaction results pointed to incomplete sorted-subset sequencing despite large depth.

Trimming at V came to 3 bases and at J to 0 bases, leaving 2 bases not matched to a gene. Germline V gene lookup returns CDR1 SGHDT and CDR2 YYEEEE. CDR3 length: 15 amino acids. Replicate PCRs run on sorted subsets employed around 200 ng DNA, tens of thousands of T cell genomes. Assay: immunoSEQ multiplex PCR; the TCRdb copy retains only in-frame clones and omits some. In the table there are approximately 1.4 million clones, 98% of which are singletons. The count of this clone is one. No antigen is known for it. The sample was naive CD4+ T cells sorted from blood. Subset specified: CD45RA+ positively selected. The TCR originated in a man aged 25 to 40 in good health. The rearrangement joins TRBV5-6 to TRBJ2-4, with 8 bases matching TRBD2. CDR3 in amino acids: CASSSAGGAKNIQYF. The CDR3 nucleotides read TGTGCCAGCAGCTCGGCGGGAGGAGCCAAAAACATTCAGTACTTC.